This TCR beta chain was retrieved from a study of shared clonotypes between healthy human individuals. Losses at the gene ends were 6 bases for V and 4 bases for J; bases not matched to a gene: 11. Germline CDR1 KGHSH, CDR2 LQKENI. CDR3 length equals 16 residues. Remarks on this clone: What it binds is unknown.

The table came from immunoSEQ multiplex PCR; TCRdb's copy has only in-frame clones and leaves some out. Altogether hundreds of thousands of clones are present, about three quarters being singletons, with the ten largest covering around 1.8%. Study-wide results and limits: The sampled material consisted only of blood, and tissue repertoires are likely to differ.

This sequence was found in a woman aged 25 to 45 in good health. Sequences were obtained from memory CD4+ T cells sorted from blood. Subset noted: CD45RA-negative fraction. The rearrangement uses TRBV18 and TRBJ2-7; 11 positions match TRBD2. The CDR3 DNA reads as TGTGCCAGCTCCCCAGGACCACTAGCGGGAGCGTACGAGCAGTACTTC. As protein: CASSPGPLAGAYEQYF.